This T cell receptor beta chain was found in a study of cytomegalovirus exposure and HLA in healthy donors. The V and J ends lost 4 bases and 5 bases respectively, with 7 bases between them. This CDR3 spans 12 amino acids. The germline CDR1 and CDR2 sequences are MGHRA and YSYEKL. 13 Jbeta primers and 60 Vbeta primers were used for the PCR. Sequenced by immunoSEQ multiplex PCR; TCRdb stores in-frame clones only, minus some. The profile shows some 200,000 clones, 80% to 85% of them singletons. The chain has TRBV4-1 and TRBJ2-3, with D possibly TRBD2 on 6 matching bases. Sequences were obtained from PBMCs. This sequence originates from a woman younger than 35 in good health and CMV-seronegative. CDR3 protein: CASSLGGDTQYF. The CDR3 DNA reads as TGCGCCAGCAGCCTGGGAGGAGATACGCAGTATTTT.